This is a list of T cell receptor beta chains from one sample in a study of blood T cell repertoires in COVID-19. Profiled with immunoSEQ multiplex PCR; TCRdb holds only in-frame clones, not every one. The sample shows 100,000 to 130,000 clones, 80% to 85% of them seen only once. Sequenced: peripheral blood. The receptors were sampled from a man between 65 and 79 years old with acute or convalescent COVID-19. Both conserved end residues are part of each CDR3. Each record gives: J gene, D gene, clone size, V gene, CDR3 protein, CDR3 DNA. D genes are given only for firm matches. Some rows mark clone size as missing; the rest say once, few, many or name a class of expanded clone.

TRBJ2-1 | TRBD2 | - | TRBV10-2 | CASSPRLAGALYNEQFF | TGCGCCAGCAGTCCTCGACTAGCGGGGGCTCTATACAATGAGCAGTTCTTC
TRBJ2-5 | TRBD1 | - | TRBV20-1 | CSARTGETQYF | TGCAGTGCTCGGACAGGGGAGACCCAGTACTTC
TRBJ1-2 | - | - | TRBV7-9 | CASSLGQANYGYTF | TGTGCCAGCAGCTTAGGGCAGGCTAACTATGGCTACACCTTC
TRBJ1-1 | - | - | TRBV9 | CASSVVAGRNTEAFF | TGTGCCAGCAGCGTAGTTGCCGGGAGGAACACTGAAGCTTTCTTT
TRBJ1-5 | TRBD1 | - | TRBV19 | CASSMALRQGMSNQPQHF | TGTGCCAGTAGTATGGCCCTCAGACAGGGGATGAGCAATCAGCCCCAGCATTTT
TRBJ1-4 | TRBD1 | - | TRBV18 | CASSPPRTGNEKLFF | TGTGCCAGCTCACCACCCAGGACAGGGAATGAAAAACTGTTTTTT
TRBJ2-2 | - | - | TRBV5-1 | CASSLGSSAGELFF | TGCGCCAGCAGCTTGGGGTCTAGCGCCGGGGAGCTGTTTTTT
TRBJ1-5 | TRBD1 | - | TRBV6-6 | CASETGSDNQPQHF | TGTGCCAGTGAGACAGGGTCCGACAATCAGCCCCAGCATTTT
TRBJ1-1 | - | few | TRBV27 | CASSLFRATEAFF | TGTGCCAGCAGTTTATTCAGGGCCACTGAAGCTTTCTTT
TRBJ2-3 | - | few | TRBV6-5 | CASRKGGARPDTQYF | TGTGCCAGCAGAAAAGGGGGGGCGAGGCCAGATACGCAGTATTTT
TRBJ1-2 | - | - | TRBV7-3 | CASSLGGGPGRGYTF | TGTGCCAGCAGCTTAGGCGGCGGGCCCGGCAGGGGCTACACCTTC
TRBJ1-2 | TRBD1 | few | TRBV3-1/TRBV3-2 | CASSQEIGAGQFLGYTF | TGTGCCAGCAGCCAAGAAATTGGGGCGGGACAGTTTCTCGGCTACACCTTC
TRBJ1-5 | - | - | TRBV19 | CASSRERQPQHF | TGTGCCAGTAGTAGGGAGCGGCAGCCCCAGCATTTT
TRBJ1-1 | - | - | TRBV15 | CATSRGGGGTEAFF | TGTGCCACCAGCAGAGGGGGGGGAGGCACTGAAGCTTTCTTT
TRBJ2-2 | TRBD1 | - | TRBV5-4 | CAGGQPINGELFF | TGTGCCGGGGGACAGCCAATAAACGGGGAGCTGTTTTTT
TRBJ2-3 | - | - | TRBV5-6 | CASSQGDRFGPDTQYF | TGTGCCAGCAGTCAAGGAGACAGATTTGGCCCAGATACGCAGTATTTT
TRBJ2-7 | TRBD1 | - | TRBV5-1 | CASSPGDRVSYEQYF | TGCGCCAGCAGCCCCGGGGACAGGGTCTCCTACGAGCAGTACTTC
TRBJ1-6 | TRBD1 | - | TRBV5-1 | CASSGQGPENSPLHF | TGCGCCAGCTCGGGACAGGGCCCTGAGAATTCACCCCTCCACTTT
TRBJ2-5 | - | - | TRBV11-2 | CASSLRARDQETQYF | TGTGCCAGCAGCTTAAGGGCGCGGGATCAAGAGACCCAGTACTTC
TRBJ2-1 | TRBD2 | few | TRBV14 | CASSQGSTSGSRNEQFF | TGTGCCAGCAGCCAAGGCTCGACTAGCGGGTCGAGGAATGAGCAGTTCTTC
TRBJ2-2 | - | - | TRBV12-3/TRBV12-4 | CASNTGFPGELFF | TGTGCCAGCAATACAGGGTTCCCCGGGGAGCTGTTTTTT
TRBJ1-3 | - | once | TRBV4-3 | CASSQDWGGLENTIYF | TGCGCCAGCAGCCAAGATTGGGGGGGCCTCGAAAACACCATATATTTT
TRBJ2-2 | - | once | TRBV11-3 | CASSLITGSTGELFF | TGTGCCAGCAGCTTAATCACAGGGAGCACCGGGGAGCTGTTTTTT
TRBJ1-2 | - | - | TRBV9 | CASSPLGGLRGYTF | TGTGCCAGCAGCCCCCTGGGAGGGCTTAGGGGCTACACCTTC
TRBJ2-5 | TRBD2 | - | TRBV9 | CASSVGAGGRETQYF | TGTGCCAGCAGCGTAGGAGCGGGGGGGCGTGAGACCCAGTACTTC
TRBJ1-5 | TRBD1 | - | TRBV2 | CASTRDRVLHQPQHF | TGTGCCAGCACTAGAGACAGGGTGTTGCACCAGCCCCAGCATTTT
TRBJ2-5 | TRBD2 | - | TRBV4-2 | CASSQAGTSGAETQYF | TGTGCCAGCAGCCAAGCAGGGACTAGCGGGGCAGAGACCCAGTACTTC
TRBJ1-5 | - | - | TRBV10-3 | CATNVDRDQPQHF | TGTGCCACGAACGTGGACAGAGATCAGCCCCAGCATTTT
TRBJ1-1 | - | once | TRBV7-9 | CASSLASLSNTEAFF | TGTGCCAGCAGCTTAGCGTCCCTGTCGAACACTGAAGCTTTCTTT
TRBJ2-3 | TRBD2 | - | TRBV19 | CASSRRSSGGPSTDTQYF | TGTGCCAGTAGTCGGAGGAGTAGCGGGGGACCCAGCACAGATACGCAGTATTTT
TRBJ1-5 | TRBD1 | few | TRBV3-1/TRBV3-2 | CASSPGQGWSQPQHF | TGTGCCAGCAGCCCGGGACAGGGGTGGAGTCAGCCCCAGCATTTT
TRBJ1-6 | TRBD1 | - | TRBV7-3 | CASSSGQGRGSPLHF | TGTGCCAGCAGCTCGGGACAGGGTAGAGGGTCACCCCTCCACTTT
TRBJ1-1 | TRBD1 | - | TRBV13 | CASSSIQGSTEAFF | TGTGCCAGCAGCTCAATACAGGGGAGCACTGAAGCTTTCTTT
TRBJ2-3 | - | - | TRBV11-2 | CASSPYTDTQYF | TGTGCCAGCAGCCCTTACACAGATACGCAGTATTTT
TRBJ1-4 | - | - | TRBV10-2 | CASGTGLYEKLFF | TGCGCCAGTGGTACAGGGCTATATGAAAAACTGTTTTTT
TRBJ1-4 | - | - | TRBV5-1 | CASSFEGGWDEKLFF | TGCGCCAGCAGCTTTGAGGGAGGTTGGGATGAAAAACTGTTTTTT